The 10 T cell receptor beta chains below were found in one sample sequenced in a study of T cell responses to AZD1222 COVID-19 vaccine. Sequencing was performed with immunoSEQ multiplex PCR; in TCRdb, only in-frame clones are kept and a portion is missing. The data show roughly 150,000 clones, roughly 80% seen once. The sequences come from peripheral blood, collected on day 0 of AZD1222 vaccination. The receptor source for this set is an adult in good health.

The chain has TRBV5-1 and TRBJ1-6; TRBD1 aligns across 7 bases. V shed 4 bases, J shed 5 bases, and the junction held 6 bases outside the gene matches. Germline lookup yields CDR1 SGHRS and CDR2 YFSETQ. This CDR3 comprises 15 residues. The CDR3 spells CASSPLGGDNSPLHF. The CDR3 DNA reads as TGCGCCAGCAGCCCCCTAGGGGGCGATAATTCACCCCTCCACTTT.

This chain uses TRBV6-5 with TRBJ1-2, with D unresolved. This CDR3 is 12 amino acids long. CDR1 and CDR2 from the germline V gene are MNHEY and SVGAGI. Trimming left V 8 bases short and J 4 bases short, with 11 bases between. The CDR3 DNA follows: TGTGCCAGCCTAACTGCAGTCTATGGCTACACCTTC. Its protein product is CASLTAVYGYTF.

This rearrangement joins TRBV13 to TRBJ1-2, with 7 bases that match TRBD1. The J segment lost 2 bases and the V segment lost 5 bases, leaving 2 bases of the junction unmatched. The CDR3 is 13 residues long. Germline CDR1 reads PRHDT; CDR2 reads FYEKMQ (reference sequence). The CDR3 nucleotides read TGTGCCAGCAGCCGGGACAGAAACTATGGCTACACCTTC. The encoded protein is CASSRDRNYGYTF.

This chain uses TRBV5-6 with TRBJ2-2; D is unresolved. The CDR3 contains 15 residues. Germline V gene lookup returns CDR1 SGHDT and CDR2 YYEEEE. Trimming took off 3 bases at V and 4 bases at J, with 13 bases between the two ends. CDR3 DNA sequence: TGTGCCAGCAGCTCCATCACCTCGGGCACCGGGGAGCTGTTTTTT. As protein: CASSSITSGTGELFF.

The chain has TRBV6-5 and TRBJ1-5; tentatively, D is TRBD1 (5 bases). The CDR3 has 16 amino acids. Trimming pared 2 bases from V and 3 bases from J, leaving 14 bases between. Germline V gene data show CDR1 as MNHEY and CDR2 as SVGAGI. Here the CDR3 DNA reads TGTGCCAGCAGTTACGGGGGGGACGCTCACAATCAGCCCCAGCATTTT. Its protein is CASSYGGDAHNQPQHF.

The rearrangement uses TRBV7-3 and TRBJ2-2, with D perhaps TRBD1 (6 bases). CDR3 length: 16 residues. CDR1 SGHTA and CDR2 FQGTGA come from the germline V gene. V lost 1 base, J lost 5 bases, and 14 bases lay in between. CDR3 protein: CASSLISGQGTGELFF. As DNA, the CDR3 is TGTGCCAGCAGCTTAATCTCGGGGCAGGGGACCGGGGAGCTGTTTTTT.

The chain is built from TRBV27 and TRBJ2-7; 8 bases fit TRBD1. In germline, CDR1 is MNHEY, CDR2 SMNVEV (reference sequence). The CDR3 is 14 residues long. The junction had 5 bases not matched to a gene; V was cut back by 5 bases and J by 2 bases. The CDR3 spells CASSRTGPTYEQYF. CDR3 DNA: TGTGCCAGCAGTAGGACAGGGCCCACCTACGAGCAGTACTTC.

The chain carries TRBV7-3 and TRBJ2-2, with D perhaps matching TRBD2 (6 bases). The CDR3 spans 16 residues. Trimming stripped 5 bases from V and 9 bases from J, with 22 bases between. CDR1 SGHTA and CDR2 FQGTGA come from the germline V gene. The CDR3, as DNA: TGTGCCAGCAGCCCCACGACTAGTAGAGTCCCGAGGGAGCTGTTTTTT. This codes for CASSPTTSRVPRELFF.

The V gene is TRBV4-1, the J gene TRBJ2-7; 7 bases align to TRBD1. The CDR3 extends over 14 amino acids. V lost 2 bases, J lost 5 bases, and 6 bases stayed unmatched. Germline CDR1 and CDR2: MGHRA and YSYEKL. The CDR3 reads CASSQNQRGHEQYF. The CDR3, as DNA: TGCGCCAGCAGCCAAAACCAGAGGGGGCACGAGCAGTACTTC.

The chain links TRBV6-1 to TRBJ2-7, with D perhaps TRBD1 (6 bases). Trimming took 3 bases from V and 9 from J, leaving 15 bases between them. Germline loops: CDR1 MNHNS, CDR2 SASEGT. This CDR3 is built from 13 residues. CDR3 sequence: CASSDIRGRGQYF. The CDR3, as DNA: TGTGCCAGCAGTGACATCAGGGGACGAGGGCAGTACTTC.